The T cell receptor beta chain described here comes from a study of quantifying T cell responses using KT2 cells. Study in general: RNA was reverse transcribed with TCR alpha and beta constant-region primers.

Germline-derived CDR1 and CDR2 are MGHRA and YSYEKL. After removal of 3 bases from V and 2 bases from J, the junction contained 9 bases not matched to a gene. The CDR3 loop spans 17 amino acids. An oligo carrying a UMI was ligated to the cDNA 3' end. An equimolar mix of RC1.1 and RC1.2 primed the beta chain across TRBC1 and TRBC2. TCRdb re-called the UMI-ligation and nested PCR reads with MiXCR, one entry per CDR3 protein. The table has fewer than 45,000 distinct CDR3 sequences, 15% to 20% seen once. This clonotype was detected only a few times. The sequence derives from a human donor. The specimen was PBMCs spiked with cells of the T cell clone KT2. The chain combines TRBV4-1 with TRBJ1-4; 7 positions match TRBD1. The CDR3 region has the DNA TGCGCCAGCAGCCAGACAGGGTTCTCAGCGACTAATGAAAAACTGTTTTTT. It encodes CASSQTGFSATNEKLFF.